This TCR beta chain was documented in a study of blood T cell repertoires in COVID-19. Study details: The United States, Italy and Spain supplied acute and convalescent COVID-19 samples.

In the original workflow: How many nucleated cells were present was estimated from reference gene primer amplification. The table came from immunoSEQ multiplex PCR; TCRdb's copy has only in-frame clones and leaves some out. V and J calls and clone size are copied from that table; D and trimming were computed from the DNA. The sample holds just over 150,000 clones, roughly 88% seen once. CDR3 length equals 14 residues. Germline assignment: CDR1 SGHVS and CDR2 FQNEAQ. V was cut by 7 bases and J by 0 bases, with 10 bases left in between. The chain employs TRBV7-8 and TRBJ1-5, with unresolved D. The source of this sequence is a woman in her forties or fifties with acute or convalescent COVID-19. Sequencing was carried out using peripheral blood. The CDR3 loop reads CASTPVDSNQPQHF. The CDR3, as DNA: TGTGCCAGCACCCCAGTTGATAGCAATCAGCCCCAGCATTTT.